This TCR beta chain was documented in a study of regulatory T cells in long-lasting Graves disease. Stated time point: newly diagnosed GD, antithyroid drugs for less than 3 months. RNA from PBMCs was the source of the TCR library. Diagnoses of Graves' disease were made by American Thyroid Association guidelines. CDR1 SGHDN and CDR2 FVKESK come from the germline V gene. Deletions cut 1 base from V and 4 bases from J, with 15 bases between. The CDR3 is 16 amino acids. Study-wide findings and caveats: Persistent Graves' cases showed lower TCR diversity than newly diagnosed cases.

Regarding this clonotype: The antigen remains unidentified.

Through Arm-PCR of CDR3 regions and iRepertoire HTBI primers, TCR beta libraries were built. One entry per CDR3 protein results from TCRdb running MiXCR on the multiplex PCR reads. This sample has 350,000 to 500,000 distinct CDR3 sequences; 11% to 15% occur once, and the top ten carry around a sixth. The data also belong to a second study, concerning T cells in Graves' hyperthyroidism and ophthalmopathy. That paper adds: Graves' hyperthyroidism was deemed stable given no ophthalmopathy progression within 18 months. In blood, most of the thyroid clonotypes expanded above 0.001 were also present.

This chain joins TRBV14 and TRBJ2-3; unclear D gene. This material consisted of peripheral blood mononuclear cells (PBMCs), taken at new diagnosis, from a patient treated with antithyroid drugs. The receptor comes from a woman between 50 and 59 years old with Graves disease. CDR3 amino acids: CASSQVGPQGADTQYF. The CDR3, as DNA: TGTGCCAGCAGCCAAGTCGGGCCCCAAGGCGCAGATACGCAGTATTTT.